These T cell receptor beta chains were read from a single sample in a study of T cell responses to AZD1222 COVID-19 vaccine. Data came from immunoSEQ multiplex PCR; TCRdb stores just in-frame clones and leaves some out. This table has about 120,000 clones, approximately 90% appearing once. Sequences were derived from peripheral blood, sampled 28 days after the second AZD1222 dose. The receptor source for this set is an adult who received the AZD1222 COVID-19 vaccine. Both conserved end residues are part of each CDR3. D genes are given only for firm matches.

V gene,J gene,D gene,CDR3 protein
TRBV5-6,TRBJ1-5,TRBD1,CASSLVGQTNQPQHF
TRBV13,TRBJ1-2,NA,CASSLGLGGYTF
TRBV4-3,TRBJ1-1,NA,CASSHARGMNTEAFF
TRBV6-5,TRBJ2-3,TRBD1,CASSSGTGRADTQYF
TRBV7-9,TRBJ1-1,NA,CASSIFRVNTEAFF
TRBV19,TRBJ1-2,NA,CASSTTQKYGYTF
TRBV19,TRBJ2-2,NA,CASRFGTHRDNTELFF
TRBV18,TRBJ1-5,TRBD1,CASSPRGQVFEQPQHF
TRBV18,TRBJ2-2,NA,CASSPWPLDTGELFF
TRBV5-1,TRBJ1-1,NA,CASSLESQVPEAFF
TRBV9,TRBJ2-5,NA,CASSVGRFQETQYF
TRBV27,TRBJ1-6,TRBD1,CASSFWRSGGNSPLHF
TRBV5-1,TRBJ2-5,NA,CASSRERGETQYF
TRBV28,TRBJ1-6,NA,CASRLGGLPLHF
TRBV4-2,TRBJ1-5,NA,CASSQVGQPQHF
TRBV18,TRBJ1-5,NA,CASSPLEDQPQHF
TRBV10-3,TRBJ1-5,NA,CAISEGGISNQPQHF
TRBV5-1,TRBJ2-2,NA,CASSSSGVTGELFF
TRBV7-3,TRBJ1-1,NA,CASSLYGQNTEAFF
TRBV19,TRBJ1-2,TRBD1,CASSTPGQLTYGYTF
TRBV19,TRBJ1-1,NA,CASSPPLRNTEAFF
TRBV7-3,TRBJ1-1,NA,CASSLMMNTEAFF
TRBV30,TRBJ2-7,NA,CAWSVSGFSSYEQYF
TRBV18,TRBJ2-7,NA,CASSRVEASEQYF
TRBV19,TRBJ1-1,NA,CASSIDGGVGTEAFF
TRBV7-2,TRBJ1-5,NA,CASSLIPQSNQPQHF
TRBV7-9,TRBJ2-7,NA,CASSLGDLEQYF
TRBV29-1,TRBJ1-1,NA,CSVEEGERGGAFF
TRBV3-1/TRBV3-2,TRBJ1-2,NA,CASSQQRSYGYTF
TRBV10-3,TRBJ1-2,NA,CAISETGASVFGYTF
TRBV7-2,TRBJ1-1,NA,CASSLASGQTEAFF
TRBV5-5,TRBJ2-3,TRBD2,CATLEHGLAVSDTQYF